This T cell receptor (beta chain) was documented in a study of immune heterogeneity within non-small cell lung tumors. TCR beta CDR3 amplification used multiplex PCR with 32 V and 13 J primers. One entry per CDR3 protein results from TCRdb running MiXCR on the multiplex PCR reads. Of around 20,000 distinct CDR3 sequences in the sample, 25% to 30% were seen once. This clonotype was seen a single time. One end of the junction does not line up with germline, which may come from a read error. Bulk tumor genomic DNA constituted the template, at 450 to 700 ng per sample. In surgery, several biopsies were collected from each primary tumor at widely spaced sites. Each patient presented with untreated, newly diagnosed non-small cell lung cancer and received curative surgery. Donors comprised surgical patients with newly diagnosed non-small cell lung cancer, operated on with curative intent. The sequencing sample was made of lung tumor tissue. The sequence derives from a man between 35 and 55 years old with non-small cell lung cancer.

The CDR3 region is CDSRYATGLYGEQFF. CDR3 bases: TGTGACAGCAGATACGCGACAGGGTTATATGGTGAGCAGTTCTTC. V is TRBV7-9 and J is TRBJ2-1; 7 nucleotides match TRBD1. This CDR3 is built from 15 residues. Germline V CDR1 and CDR2: SEHNR, FQNEAQ (reference sequence).